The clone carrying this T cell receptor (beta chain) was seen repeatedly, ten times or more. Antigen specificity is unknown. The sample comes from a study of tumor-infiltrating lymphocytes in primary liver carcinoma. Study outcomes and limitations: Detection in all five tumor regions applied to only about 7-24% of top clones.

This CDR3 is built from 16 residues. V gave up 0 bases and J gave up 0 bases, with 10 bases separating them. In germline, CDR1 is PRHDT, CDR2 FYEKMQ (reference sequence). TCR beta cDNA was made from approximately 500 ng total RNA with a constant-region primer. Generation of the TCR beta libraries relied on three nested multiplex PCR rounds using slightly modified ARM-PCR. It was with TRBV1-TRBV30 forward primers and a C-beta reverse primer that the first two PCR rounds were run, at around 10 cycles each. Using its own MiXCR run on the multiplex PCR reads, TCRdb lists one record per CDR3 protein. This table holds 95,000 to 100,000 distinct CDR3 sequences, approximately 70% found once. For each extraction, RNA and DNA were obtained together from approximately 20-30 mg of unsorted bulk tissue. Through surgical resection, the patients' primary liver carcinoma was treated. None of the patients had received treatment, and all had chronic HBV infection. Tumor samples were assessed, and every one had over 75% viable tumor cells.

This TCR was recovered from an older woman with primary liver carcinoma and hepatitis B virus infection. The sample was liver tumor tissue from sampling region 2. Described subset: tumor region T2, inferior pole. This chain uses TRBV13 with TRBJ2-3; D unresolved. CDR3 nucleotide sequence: TGTGCCAGCAGCTTAGGACTAATATATAGCACAGATACGCAGTATTTT. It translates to CASSLGLIYSTDTQYF. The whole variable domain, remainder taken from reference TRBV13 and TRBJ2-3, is AAGVIQSPRHLIKEKRETATLKCYPIPRHDTVYWYQQGPGQDPQFLISFYEKMQSDKGSIPDRFSAQQFSDYHSELNMSSLELGDSALYFCASSLGLIYSTDTQYFGPGTRLTVL.